This TCR beta chain derives from a study of CD8+ T cells in alopecia areata. The table lists this clone with a few counts. Treatment given: oral pan-JAK inhibitor, 5-10 mg twice daily. Sequencing used cDNA as its template, made by extracting RNA and reverse transcribing it. Here immunoSEQ multiplex PCR was the method, and the copy in TCRdb shows in-frame clones only, minus some. The data contain roughly 100,000 clones, 70% to 90% of them singletons. There are 12 residues in the CDR3. V was trimmed by 5 bases and J by 2 bases, leaving 7 bases between them. CDR1 is MNHEY and CDR2 is SMNVEV in the germline V gene (reference sequence).

The receptor's source is a human donor with alopecia areata. The material was CD8+ T cells sorted from blood, obtained at roughly week 30, from a patient treated with tofacitinib. V is TRBV27 and J is TRBJ2-7; D is undetermined. CDR3 residues: CASSPRAYEQYF. For the CDR3, the DNA is TGTGCCAGCAGTCCTAGGGCCTACGAGCAGTACTTC.